Listed below are T cell receptor beta chains from one sample, sequenced in a study of blood T cells in healthy people across ages. TCRdb independently ran MiXCR on the 5' RACE reads; one entry per CDR3 protein. The table includes more than 1.4 million distinct CDR3 sequences, approximately 42% detected once. Sequenced: blood. The receptors here all came from a woman between 18 and 30 years old in good health. CDR3s include the opening cysteine and the closing phenylalanine or tryptophan. The D gene is left open where the match is weak. The listing skips clone size in some rows; elsewhere it reads once, few, many or a size class.

J	V	D	size	CDR3	DNA
TRBJ2-1	TRBV7-9	TRBD1	once	CASSLGTGDSYNEQFF	TGTGCCAGCAGCTTAGGGACAGGGGACTCCTACAATGAGCAGTTCTTC
TRBJ2-4	TRBV3-1	TRBD1	few	CASSQPGQLAKNIQYF	TGTGCCAGCAGCCAACCGGGACAGTTAGCCAAAAACATTCAGTACTTC
TRBJ1-2	TRBV6-5	NA	few	CASRQTGTRYGYTF	TGTGCCAGCAGGCAAACCGGGACACGGTATGGCTACACCTTC
TRBJ2-1	TRBV5-1	NA	NA	CASRQAYASSYNEQFF	TGCGCCAGCCGCCAGGCCTACGCGAGCTCCTACAATGAGCAGTTCTTC
TRBJ2-4	TRBV7-6	TRBD1	few	CASSPRDRGLAKNIQYF	TGTGCCAGCAGCCCCCGGGACAGGGGGCTGGCCAAAAACATTCAGTACTTC
TRBJ2-5	TRBV3-1	NA	NA	CASSQDEGLQETQYF	TGTGCCAGCAGCCAAGATGAAGGGCTGCAAGAGACCCAGTACTTC
TRBJ2-6	TRBV4-2	NA	many	CASSQGDNSGANVLTF	TGTGCCAGCAGCCAAGGGGACAACTCTGGGGCCAACGTCCTGACTTTC
TRBJ1-1	TRBV11-2	NA	NA	CASSPAGQNTEAFF	TGTGCCAGCAGCCCCGCAGGGCAGAACACTGAAGCTTTCTTT
TRBJ2-7	TRBV20-1	NA	NA	CSAPLYRDGAYEQYF	TGCAGTGCGCCCCTCTACCGGGACGGCGCCTACGAGCAGTACTTC
TRBJ2-1	TRBV4-1	TRBD2	NA	CASSPTAGGSYTEQFF	TGCGCCAGCAGCCCGACGGCGGGGGGGTCCTACACTGAGCAGTTCTTC
TRBJ2-1	TRBV9	NA	few	CASSEGHPTYNEQFF	TGTGCCAGCAGCGAGGGACACCCGACCTACAATGAGCAGTTCTTC
TRBJ1-2	TRBV6-2/TRBV6-3	NA	NA	CASSYSGLVPNYGYTF	TGTGCCAGCAGTTACTCGGGGTTGGTCCCCAACTATGGCTACACCTTC
TRBJ1-6	TRBV2	NA	NA	CASSEQPATSYNSPLHF	TGTGCCAGCAGTGAACAGCCCGCAACATCCTATAATTCACCCCTCCACTTT